This TCR beta chain was retrieved from a study of beta chain features in type 1 diabetes. The sequenced template was cDNA made from the entire isolated RNA. Assay: immunoSEQ multiplex PCR; the TCRdb copy retains only in-frame clones and omits some. The profile covers hundreds of thousands of clones, with less than 10% appearing a single time and 0.44% taken by the ten largest. Germline values: CDR1 LGHNA, CDR2 YSLEER. V was clipped by 2 bases and J by 0 bases, with 7 bases between them. This CDR3 spans 14 amino acids. The clonotype was recovered from a woman aged 18-29 years in good health. This chain joins TRBV4-3 and TRBJ1-1; maybe TRBD1 (5 bases). The sample was central memory CD4+ T cells from blood. The CDR3 loop is CASSQQDMNTEAFF. The CDR3 coding sequence is TGCGCCAGCAGCCAACAGGACATGAACACTGAAGCTTTCTTT.